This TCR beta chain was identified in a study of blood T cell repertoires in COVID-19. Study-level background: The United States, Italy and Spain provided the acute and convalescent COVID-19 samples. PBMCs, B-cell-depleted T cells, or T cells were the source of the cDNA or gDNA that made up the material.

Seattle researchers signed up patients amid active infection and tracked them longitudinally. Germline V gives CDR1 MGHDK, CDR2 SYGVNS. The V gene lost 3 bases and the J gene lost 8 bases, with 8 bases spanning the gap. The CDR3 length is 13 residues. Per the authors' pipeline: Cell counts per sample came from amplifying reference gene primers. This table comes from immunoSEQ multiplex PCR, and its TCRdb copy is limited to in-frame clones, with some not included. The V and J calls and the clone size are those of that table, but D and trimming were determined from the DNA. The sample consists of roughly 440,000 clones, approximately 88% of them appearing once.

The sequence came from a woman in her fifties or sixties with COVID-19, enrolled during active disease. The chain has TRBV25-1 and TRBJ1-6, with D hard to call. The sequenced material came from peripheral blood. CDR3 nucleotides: TGTGCCAGCAGTGAGGCGGAGGATTCACCCCTCCACTTT. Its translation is CASSEAEDSPLHF.